Reported below is one T cell receptor beta chain. The sample originates from a study of cytomegalovirus exposure and HLA in healthy donors. The PCR contained 60 Vbeta and 13 Jbeta primers. Measured with immunoSEQ multiplex PCR; TCRdb has only the in-frame clones, and not every one. The sample shows more than 45,000 clones, and around 12% sits with its ten largest clones. V lost 7 bases, J lost 10 bases, and 13 bases stayed unmatched. The CDR3 has 15 residues. Germline CDR1 and CDR2: MGHDK and SYGVNS. The sample comprised PBMCs. The receptor was derived from a woman aged 55-70 years in good health and CMV-seropositive. The chain links TRBV25-1 to TRBJ1-6; 7 bases align to TRBD1. CDR3 protein: CASTITGERGSPLHF. CDR3 bases: TGTGCCAGCACGATTACAGGGGAAAGAGGATCACCCCTCCACTTT.